The TCR beta chain described here comes from a study of blood T cell repertoires in COVID-19. Trimming took 1 base from V and 0 from J; bases not matched to a gene: 5. The CDR3 is made up of 16 amino acids. The germline V gene encodes CDR1 SGHVS and CDR2 FQNEAQ. Sequenced by immunoSEQ multiplex PCR; TCRdb stores in-frame clones only, minus some. The data show 140,000 to 150,000 clones, 75% to 85% seen once. This chain joins TRBV7-8 and TRBJ1-1; 7 bases agree with TRBD1. The specimen sequenced was peripheral blood. The source of this sequence is a man aged 55 to 70 with active or convalescent COVID-19. The CDR3 DNA follows: TGTGCCAGCAGCTTAGAACAGGGGAAACTGAACACTGAAGCTTTCTTT. It translates to CASSLEQGKLNTEAFF.